Reported below is one T cell receptor (beta chain). This entry belongs to a study of shared clonotypes between healthy human individuals. Clones were sequenced by immunoSEQ multiplex PCR, and TCRdb holds only the in-frame ones, with some missing. The sample consists of 300,000 to 400,000 clones, roughly 87% of them appearing once. Germline V CDR1 and CDR2: GTSNPN, SVGIG (reference sequence). The V and J ends lost 4 bases and 1 base respectively, with 13 bases between them. There are 14 residues in the CDR3. This sequence joins TRBV30 and TRBJ1-1, with TRBD1 as a possible D gene (5 bases). The receptor was isolated from a man younger than 35 in good health. Sample: memory CD8+ T cells sorted from blood. Subset of the sample: CD45RO+ cells pooled with CCR7-negative TemRA cells. CDR3 nucleotides: TGTGCCTGGACTCAGGGCGGAGGGAACACTGAAGCTTTCTTT. Translating gives CAWTQGGGNTEAFF.